The 28 T cell receptor beta chains given below trace back to one sample, sequenced in a study of blood T cell repertoires in COVID-19. Sequenced by immunoSEQ multiplex PCR; TCRdb stores in-frame clones only, minus some. The table has around 190,000 clones, roughly 80% seen once. The sample taken for sequencing was peripheral blood. These receptors were obtained from a woman in her fifties or sixties with COVID-19, enrolled during active disease.

The chain joins TRBV7-3 to TRBJ1-6, with 7 bases lining up with TRBD1. The trim removed 4 bases at V and 7 bases at J, leaving 4 bases unmatched. This CDR3 is built from 14 residues. Per the germline V gene, CDR1 is SGHTA and CDR2 is FQGTGA. The CDR3 reads CASSSQGVNSPLHF. The CDR3 bases are TGTGCCAGCAGCTCCCAGGGGGTGAATTCACCCCTCCACTTT.

V gene TRBV28 combines with J gene TRBJ1-5, with TRBD1 matching over 8 bases. Germline CDR1 and CDR2: MDHEN and SYDVKM. The CDR3 runs to 15 residues. The trim removed 6 bases at V and 2 bases at J, leaving 6 bases unmatched. Here the CDR3 reads CASSPGGGRNQPQHF. CDR3 bases: TGTGCCAGCAGCCCAGGGGGCGGACGCAATCAGCCCCAGCATTTT. The whole variable domain, remainder taken from reference TRBV28 and TRBJ1-5, is DVKVTQSSRYLVKRTGEKVFLECVQDMDHENMFWYRQDPGLGLRLIYFSYDVKMKEKGDIPEGYSVSREKKERFSLILESASTNQTSMYLCASSPGGGRNQPQHFGDGTRLSIL.

In this sample, this clone turned up a few times. The chain joins TRBV11-3 to TRBJ2-1, with a weak D call TRBD2 (6 bases). Trimming pared 5 bases from V and 14 bases from J, leaving 16 bases between. Germline lookup yields CDR1 SGHNT and CDR2 YENEEA. The CDR3 extends over 12 amino acids. CDR3 sequence (DNA): TGTGCCAGCAGCCAGATGGGGGACTCAAAGTTCTTC. Its protein product is CASSQMGDSKFF.

The V call is TRBV6-5, the J call TRBJ2-7; D gene ambiguous. The V gene lost 2 bases and the J gene lost 0 bases, with 8 bases spanning the gap. Germline V gene data show CDR1 as MNHEY and CDR2 as SVGAGI. This CDR3 spans 14 amino acids. The CDR3 spells CASSYTDHSYEQYF. The CDR3 DNA follows: TGTGCCAGCAGTTACACAGATCACTCCTACGAGCAGTACTTC.

V gene TRBV6-1 combines with J gene TRBJ1-3, with D possibly matching TRBD1 (5 bases). The V end was cut by 1 base, the J end by 0 bases, with 16 bases between. CDR3 length: 18 amino acids. Per germline, CDR1 MNHNS and CDR2 SASEGT. The CDR3 DNA follows: TGTGCCAGCAGTGAAGTAGATGGGGGGTCTAGCTCTGGAAACACCATATATTTT. This encodes CASSEVDGGSSSGNTIYF.

V usage is TRBV20-1 and J usage is TRBJ2-7; TRBD1 might be the D (6 bases). The CDR3 length is 11 residues. Trimming shortened V by 6 bases and J by 3 bases, and 9 bases separated the two germline ends. CDR1 and CDR2 (germline): DFQATT, SNEGSKA (reference sequence). The CDR3 coding sequence is TGCAGTGCGGTACAGGGCTACGAGCAGTACGTC. This translates into CSAVQGYEQYV.

This clone appeared a few times. The rearrangement joins TRBV5-3 to TRBJ2-7; 8 nucleotides match TRBD1. TRBV5-3 is marked as an open reading frame, function uncertain. The CDR3 is made up of 15 amino acids. V lost 4 bases, J lost 2 bases, and 8 bases stayed unmatched. CDR3 in amino acids: CARSIDRGPPYEQYV. CDR3 in DNA: TGTGCCAGAAGCATTGACAGGGGTCCCCCCTACGAGCAGTACGTC.

The chain joins TRBV28 to TRBJ1-1; weak D call: TRBD1 (6 bases). The V and J ends lost 6 bases and 8 bases respectively, with 7 bases between them. The CDR3 has 10 residues. CDR1 MDHEN and CDR2 SYDVKM come from the germline V gene. The CDR3 here is CASSDREAFF. Written as DNA, the CDR3 is TGTGCCAGCAGCGACAGGGAAGCTTTCTTT. The full variable domain, its missing parts supplied by reference TRBV28 and TRBJ1-1, is DVKVTQSSRYLVKRTGEKVFLECVQDMDHENMFWYRQDPGLGLRLIYFSYDVKMKEKGDIPEGYSVSREKKERFSLILESASTNQTSMYLCASSDREAFFGQGTRLTVV.

The chain joins TRBV2 to TRBJ1-4; weak D call: TRBD1 (6 bases). CDR1 SNHLY and CDR2 FYNNEI come from the germline V gene. Trimming removed 8 bases from V and 7 bases from J, with 17 bases in between. The CDR3 runs 14 residues. In nucleotides, the CDR3 is TGTGCCAGCCTCCCAGGGAGAGGGGGTGAAAAACTGTTTTTT. It codes for CASLPGRGGEKLFF. Complete variable domain (other parts from reference TRBV2 and TRBJ1-4): EPEVTQTPSHQVTQMGQEVILRCVPISNHLYFYWYRQILGQKVEFLVSFYNNEISEKSEIFDDQFSVERPDGSNFTLKIRSTKLEDSAMYFCASLPGRGGEKLFFGSGTQLSVL.

The chain couples TRBV9 to TRBJ2-3; TRBD2 matches at 12 bases. The CDR3 covers 16 residues. CDR1 and CDR2 (germline): SGDLS, YYNGEE. The junction had 6 bases not matched to a gene; V was cut back by 4 bases and J by 3 bases. CDR3 sequence: CASSKGLAGSTDTQYF. CDR3 sequence (DNA): TGTGCCAGCAGCAAAGGACTAGCGGGAAGTACAGATACGCAGTATTTT. The variable domain in full, with the rest retrieved from reference TRBV9 and TRBJ2-3, is DSGVTQTPKHLITATGQRVTLRCSPRSGDLSVYWYQQSLDQGLQFLIQYYNGEERAKGNILERFSAQQFPDLHSELNLSSLELGDSALYFCASSKGLAGSTDTQYFGPGTRLTVL.

This clone turned up a few times. This chain joins TRBV19 and TRBJ1-6, with D perhaps TRBD1 (6 bases). CDR3 length: 15 amino acids. The germline V gene encodes CDR1 LNHDA and CDR2 SQIVND (reference sequence). Deletions cut 6 bases from V and 6 bases from J, with 15 bases between. The CDR3 is CASSTGGGFNSPLHF. The DNA for the CDR3 is TGTGCCAGTAGCACGGGAGGGGGTTTTAATTCACCCCTCCACTTT.

This chain joins TRBV9 and TRBJ2-3, with D perhaps TRBD1 (7 bases). The CDR3 runs 15 residues. Germline CDR1 reads SGDLS; CDR2 reads YYNGEE. Trimming took off 4 bases at V and 4 bases at J, with 16 bases between the two ends. The DNA for the CDR3 is TGTGCCAGCAGCCCGGGGGCAGGGGGGCCAGATACGCAGTATTTT. It yields the protein CASSPGAGGPDTQYF.

This clone has just one count. The chain has TRBV6-1 and TRBJ2-1; 12 bases map to TRBD2. V shed 3 bases and J 5 bases; nucleotides not matched to a gene: 5. Germline CDR1 MNHNS, CDR2 SASEGT. The CDR3 is made up of 16 amino acids. CDR3 in amino acids: CASSDFLAGGNNEQFF. The CDR3, as DNA: TGTGCCAGCAGTGATTTCCTAGCGGGGGGGAACAATGAGCAGTTCTTC.

The chain joins TRBV28 to TRBJ2-7, with 8 bases lining up with TRBD1. V was pared by 2 bases and J by 4 bases, with 7 bases of the junction left unmatched. The CDR3 contains 15 residues. Germline V gene data show CDR1 as MDHEN and CDR2 as SYDVKM. The CDR3 spells CASSLQGQGNYEQYF. The CDR3 nucleotides are TGTGCCAGCAGTTTACAAGGACAGGGAAATTACGAGCAGTACTTC.

J is TRBJ1-5 and V is TRBV7-3; a weak D match, TRBD1 (5 bases). From germline, CDR1 is SGHTA and CDR2 FQGTGA. This CDR3 is built from 13 residues. V dropped 6 bases and J dropped 3 bases, with 9 bases sitting between them. CDR3 in DNA: TGTGCCAGCAGTTTGACAGCCAATCAGCCCCAGCATTTT. Translated, it gives CASSLTANQPQHF.

The gene calls are TRBV30 and TRBJ1-1; the D is unclear. The V end lost 4 bases, the J end lost 0 bases, and 12 bases lay between the germline ends. The CDR3 runs to 14 residues. CDR1 and CDR2 from the germline V gene are GTSNPN and SVGIG (reference sequence). CDR3 protein: CAWNIGIMNTEAFF. CDR3 sequence (DNA): TGTGCCTGGAATATCGGGATCATGAACACTGAAGCTTTCTTT. The full variable domain, in which reference TRBV30 and TRBJ1-1 provide the parts outside the CDR3, is SQTIHQWPATLVQPVGSPLSLECTVEGTSNPNLYWYRQAAGRGLQLLFYSVGIGQISSEVPQNLSASRPQDRQFILSSKKLLLSDSGFYLCAWNIGIMNTEAFFGQGTRLTVV.

This clone has ten or more counts. V usage is TRBV7-9 and J usage is TRBJ2-5, with 10 positions matching TRBD1. This CDR3 comprises 14 residues. The germline gives CDR1 SEHNR, CDR2 FQNEAQ (reference sequence). Germline trimming cut 5 bases from V and 4 bases from J; bases unmatched to any gene: 4. DNA of the CDR3: TGTGCCAGCAGCCGACAGGGGGCAGGAGAGACCCAGTACTTC. Protein: CASSRQGAGETQYF.

The chain has TRBV19 and TRBJ1-1, with D possibly being TRBD1 (5 bases). CDR3 length: 15 residues. CDR1 is LNHDA and CDR2 is SQIVND in the germline V gene (reference sequence). V shed 0 bases and J shed 1 base, with 9 bases lying between them. The CDR3 nucleotides are TGTGCCAGTAGTATAGATCGTCAGGGGAACACTGAAGCTTTCTTT. This sequence encodes CASSIDRQGNTEAFF.

The rearrangement links TRBV2 to TRBJ2-1, with D unclear. V lost 3 bases and J 0 bases, leaving 12 bases between the germline ends. This CDR3 is built from 16 residues. Germline V gene data show CDR1 as SNHLY and CDR2 as FYNNEI. CDR3 residues: CASSDLVSFSYNEQFF. CDR3 DNA: TGTGCCAGCAGTGATCTAGTCTCCTTCTCCTACAATGAGCAGTTCTTC.

There are a few counts of this clone. The genes are TRBV4-1 and TRBJ1-4; 8 bases agree with TRBD1. V dropped 0 bases and J dropped 8; count of bases not matched to a gene: 8. Looked up from germline, CDR1 is MGHRA and CDR2 is YSYEKL. The CDR3 runs to 16 residues. CDR3 coding DNA: TGCGCCAGCAGCCAAGATCCCACAGGGGGGAAGGAAAAACTGTTTTTT. Translating gives CASSQDPTGGKEKLFF.

This chain connects TRBV27 to TRBJ1-5; TRBD1 matches 9 bases. Germline V gene sequence: CDR1 MNHEY, CDR2 SMNVEV (reference sequence). This CDR3 spans 16 amino acids. With V trimmed by 5 bases and J by 6 bases, 11 bases remained unmatched. The CDR3: CASSLSRTGAGQPQHF. As DNA, the CDR3 is TGTGCCAGCAGTCTTTCCCGGACAGGGGCCGGTCAGCCCCAGCATTTT.

This rearrangement joins TRBV19 to TRBJ1-5; D remains ambiguous. The CDR3 extends over 14 amino acids. V was pared by 5 bases and J by 5 bases, with 13 bases between. Germline CDR1 and CDR2: LNHDA and SQIVND (reference sequence). CDR3 bases: TGTGCCAGTAGTTGGATCGAGGTAGATCAGCCCCAGCATTTT. It yields the protein CASSWIEVDQPQHF.

The sample holds a few counts of this clone. The chain recombines TRBV6-5 with TRBJ1-1, with TRBD1 identical over 8 bases. V lost 0 bases, J lost 4 bases, and 1 base stayed unmatched. Germline V gives CDR1 MNHEY, CDR2 SVGAGI. CDR3 length equals 14 residues. The CDR3 sequence: CASSYSTGGTEAFF. The DNA of the CDR3 is TGTGCCAGCAGTTACTCCACAGGGGGCACTGAAGCTTTCTTT.

The gene calls are TRBV4-1 and TRBJ2-7, with no clear D. V gave up 4 bases and J gave up 2 bases, with 9 bases separating them. CDR1 and CDR2 (germline): MGHRA, YSYEKL. This CDR3 is 13 amino acids long. Here the CDR3 DNA reads TGCGCCAGCAGCCTCGAACTAACCTACGAGCAGTACGTC. Translation gives CASSLELTYEQYV.

The chain carries TRBV5-6 and TRBJ2-1; the D gene is possibly TRBD1 (5 bases). The CDR3 length is 15 residues. Germline V gene sequence: CDR1 SGHDT, CDR2 YYEEEE. The ends were cut back, 3 bases at V and 7 bases at J, with 17 bases in the middle. This CDR3 reads CASSSGTGIGNEQFF. The CDR3 nucleotides read TGTGCCAGCAGCTCTGGAACAGGTATAGGAAATGAGCAGTTCTTC.

This clone was seen once. The rearrangement joins TRBV2 to TRBJ1-5, with 9 nucleotides matching TRBD1. The CDR3 runs 16 residues. Germline V gene sequence: CDR1 SNHLY, CDR2 FYNNEI. V shed 1 base and J 3 bases; nucleotides not matched to a gene: 4. The CDR3 sequence: CASSEERTGANQPQHF. In DNA, the CDR3 is TGTGCCAGCAGTGAAGAGCGGACAGGGGCCAATCAGCCCCAGCATTTT.

This CDR3 reads CASSRIPLSDEQFF. The CDR3 bases are TGTGCCAGCAGTCGAATCCCACTTTCGGATGAGCAGTTCTTC. V and J are TRBV28 and TRBJ2-1; D gene unclear. V shed 5 bases and J shed 8 bases, with 16 bases lying between them. This CDR3 comprises 14 residues. Germline V CDR1 and CDR2: MDHEN, SYDVKM.

The rearrangement joins TRBV14 to TRBJ1-1; the D gene is possibly TRBD1 (6 bases). Trimming removed 4 bases from V and 0 bases from J, with 9 bases in between. CDR1 is SGHDN and CDR2 is FVKESK in the germline V gene. The CDR3 length is 14 residues. The CDR3 loop reads CASSLDSMNTEAFF. CDR3 coding DNA: TGTGCCAGCAGCCTGGACAGCATGAACACTGAAGCTTTCTTT. Variable domain in full (rest from reference TRBV14 and TRBJ1-1): EAGVTQFPSHSVIEKGQTVTLRCDPISGHDNLYWYRRVMGKEIKFLLHFVKESKQDESGMPNNRFLAERTGGTYSTLKVQPAELEDSGVYFCASSLDSMNTEAFFGQGTRLTVV.